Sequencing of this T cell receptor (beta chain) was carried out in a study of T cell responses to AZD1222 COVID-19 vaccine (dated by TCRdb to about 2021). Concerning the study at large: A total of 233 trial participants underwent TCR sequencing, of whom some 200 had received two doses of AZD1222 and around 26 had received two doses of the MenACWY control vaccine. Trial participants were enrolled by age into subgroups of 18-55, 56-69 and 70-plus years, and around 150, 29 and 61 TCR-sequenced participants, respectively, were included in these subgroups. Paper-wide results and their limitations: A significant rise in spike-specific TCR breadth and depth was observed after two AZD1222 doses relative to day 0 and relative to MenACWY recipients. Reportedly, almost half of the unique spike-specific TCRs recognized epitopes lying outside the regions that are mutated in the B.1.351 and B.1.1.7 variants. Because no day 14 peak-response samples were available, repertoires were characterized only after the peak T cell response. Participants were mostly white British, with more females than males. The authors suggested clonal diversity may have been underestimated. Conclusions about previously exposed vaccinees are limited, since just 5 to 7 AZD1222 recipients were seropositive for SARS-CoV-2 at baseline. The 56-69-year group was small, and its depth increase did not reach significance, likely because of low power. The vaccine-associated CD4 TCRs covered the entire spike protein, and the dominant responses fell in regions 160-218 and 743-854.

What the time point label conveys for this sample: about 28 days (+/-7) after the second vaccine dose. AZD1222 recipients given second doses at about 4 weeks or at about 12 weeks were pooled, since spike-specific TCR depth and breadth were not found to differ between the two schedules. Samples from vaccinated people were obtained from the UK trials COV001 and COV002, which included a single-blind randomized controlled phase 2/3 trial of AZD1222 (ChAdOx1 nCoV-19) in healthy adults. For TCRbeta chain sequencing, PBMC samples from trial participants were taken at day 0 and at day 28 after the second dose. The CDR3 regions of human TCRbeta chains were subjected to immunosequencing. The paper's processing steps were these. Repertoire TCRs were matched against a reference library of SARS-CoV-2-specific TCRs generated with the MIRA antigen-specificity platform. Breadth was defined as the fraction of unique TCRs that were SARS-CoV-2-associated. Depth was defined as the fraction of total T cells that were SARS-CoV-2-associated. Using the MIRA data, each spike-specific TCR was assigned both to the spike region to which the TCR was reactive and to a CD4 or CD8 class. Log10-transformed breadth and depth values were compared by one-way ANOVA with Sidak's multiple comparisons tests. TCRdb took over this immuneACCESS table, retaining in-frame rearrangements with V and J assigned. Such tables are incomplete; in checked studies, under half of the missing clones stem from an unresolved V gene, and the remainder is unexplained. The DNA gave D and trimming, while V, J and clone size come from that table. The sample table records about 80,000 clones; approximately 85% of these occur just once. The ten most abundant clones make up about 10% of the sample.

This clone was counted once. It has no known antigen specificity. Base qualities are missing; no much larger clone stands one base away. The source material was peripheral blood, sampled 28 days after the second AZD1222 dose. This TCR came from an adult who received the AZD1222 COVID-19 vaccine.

The bases read TGTGCCAGCAGCCAAGGACTAGCGGGGAGCTATGAGCAGTTCTTC. It translates to CASSQGLAGSYEQFF. The V gene is TRBV3-1 (or the pseudogene TRBV3-2) and the J gene is TRBJ2-1, with TRBD2 identical over 11 junction bases. CDR1 and CDR2 (LGHDT, YNNKEL) derive from the germline V gene (reference sequence). The CDR3 runs 15 amino acids, cysteine and phenylalanine included. CDR3 DNA only is kept here, 45 bases in frame from base 1. Trimming takes 1 base off V and 8 bases off J; junction bases not matched to a gene: 4.